This T cell receptor beta chain was profiled in a study of early T cells in non-severe SARS-CoV-2 infection. Overall study context: Bulk RNA from unsorted whole blood was sequenced; chains were unpaired.

TCRdb fed the 5' RACE reads into MiXCR, producing one record per CDR3 protein. The repertoire consists of 65,000 to 95,000 distinct CDR3 sequences, with around 15% occurring once and the leading ten covering over 9.5%. Findings and limits, study-wide: The study's VDJdb matching favored anti-spike CD8 responses and missed private and CD4 specificities.

V was trimmed by 1 base and J by 1 base, leaving 7 bases between them. CDR1 is KGHSH and CDR2 is LQKENI in the germline V gene. The CDR3 consists of 14 residues. A remark on this clonotype: Its specificity is unknown.

This TCR was recovered from an adult who was a healthcare worker with PCR-confirmed SARS-CoV-2 infection or an uninfected control (not recorded which). The sample comprised whole blood. The V gene is TRBV18, the J gene TRBJ1-1; D not resolved. This CDR3 is CASSPQTPNTEAFF. CDR3 sequence (DNA): TGTGCCAGCTCACCACAGACCCCGAACACTGAAGCTTTCTTT.